A single sample gave rise to the 24 T cell receptor beta chains below, sequenced in a study of blood T cell repertoires in COVID-19. Libraries were prepared by immunoSEQ multiplex PCR; TCRdb keeps only in-frame clonotypes and omits some of them. The sample records some 120,000 clones, around 81% being singletons. What was sequenced was peripheral blood. These receptor sequences come from a woman in her fifties or sixties with acute or convalescent COVID-19.

V gene TRBV3-1 (or the pseudogene TRBV3-2) combines with J gene TRBJ1-1, with a weak D call TRBD1 (5 bases). Germline CDR1 reads LGHDT; CDR2 reads YNNKEL (reference sequence). This CDR3 is built from 13 residues. Trimming shortened V by 3 bases and J by 6 bases, and 11 bases separated the two germline ends. For the CDR3, the DNA is TGTGCCAGCAGCCATACGGGGGATTCTGAAGCTTTCTTT. It yields the protein CASSHTGDSEAFF.

The chain is built from TRBV29-1 and TRBJ2-7, with D perhaps matching TRBD2 (5 bases). V dropped 7 bases and J dropped 2 bases, with 12 bases sitting between them. The CDR3 is made up of 12 amino acids. Looked up from germline, CDR1 is SQVTM and CDR2 is ANQGSEA. The CDR3 here is CSAGEITYEQYF. CDR3 DNA: TGCAGCGCTGGGGAGATAACCTACGAGCAGTACTTC.

V is TRBV5-1 and J is TRBJ2-7; 8 nucleotides agree with TRBD2. The V gene's germline CDR1 is SGHRS and CDR2 YFSETQ. The ends lost 0 bases at V and 5 bases at J; junction bases unmatched: 4. The CDR3 runs to 14 residues. The CDR3 DNA sequence: TGCGCCAGCAGCTTGGGAGCGGGAGTAAACGAGCAGTACTTC. It yields the protein CASSLGAGVNEQYF.

This chain links TRBV7-2 with TRBJ1-5, with a possible D match to TRBD1 (6 bases). The V and J ends lost 4 bases and 10 bases respectively, with 11 bases between them. From germline, CDR1 is SGHTA and CDR2 FQGNSA. The CDR3 loop spans 12 amino acids. The CDR3 bases are TGTGCCAGCAGCTCGACAGGTTCACCCCAGCATTTT. Translating it yields CASSSTGSPQHF.

V usage is TRBV10-3 and J usage is TRBJ2-4; TRBD1 matches at 8 bases. The CDR3 extends over 16 amino acids. J lost 0 bases, V lost 3 bases, and 4 bases had no gene match. In germline, CDR1 is ENHRY, CDR2 SYGVKD. The chain's CDR3 is CAISDPQGVAKNIQYF. As DNA, the CDR3 is TGTGCCATCAGTGATCCACAGGGGGTAGCCAAAAACATTCAGTACTTC.

Written as DNA, the CDR3 is TGCGCCAGCAGCCAACCCAAGCGGGGGGGAAATACTGAAGCTTTCTTT. This gives the protein CASSQPKRGGNTEAFF. The chain has TRBV4-1 and TRBJ1-1, with a possible D match to TRBD1 (5 bases). With 2 bases removed from V and 5 bases from J, the gap between germline ends came to 18 bases. This CDR3 has 16 residues. CDR1 and CDR2 from the germline V gene are MGHRA and YSYEKL.

The chain couples TRBV15 to TRBJ1-2; TRBD1 matches 9 bases. V lost 5 bases and J lost 2; bases outside the gene matches: 6. CDR1 is LNHNV, CDR2 YYDKDF, per germline (reference sequence). The CDR3 is made up of 15 amino acids. CDR3 loop: CATSEPGQGNYGYTF. Here the CDR3 DNA reads TGTGCCACCAGCGAGCCGGGACAGGGAAACTATGGCTACACCTTC.

V is TRBV5-4 and J is TRBJ1-2; TRBD1 agrees at 9 bases. CDR1 is SGHNT and CDR2 is YYREEE in the germline V gene (reference sequence). V was clipped by 3 bases and J by 5 bases; unmatched bases: 8. The CDR3 contains 15 residues. CDR3 region: CASSSSPGQGYGYTF. For the CDR3, the DNA is TGTGCCAGCAGCTCCTCGCCGGGACAGGGATATGGCTACACCTTC.

V usage is TRBV28 and J usage is TRBJ2-1, with a possible D match to TRBD1 (6 bases). Germline V gives CDR1 MDHEN, CDR2 SYDVKM. Trimming shortened V by 6 bases and J by 12 bases, and 15 bases separated the two germline ends. This CDR3 has 12 residues. As DNA, the CDR3 is TGTGCCAGCAGCTCCTCCGGGACACTGCAGTTCTTC. It translates to CASSSSGTLQFF.

This chain connects TRBV11-2 to TRBJ2-3, with TRBD1 matching over 10 bases. The CDR3 consists of 18 residues. CDR1 is SGHAT and CDR2 is FQNNGV in the germline V gene. V shed 3 bases and J 3 bases; nucleotides not matched to a gene: 12. The CDR3 DNA sequence: TGTGCCAGCAGCTTCTTAGGGACAGGGGTGGATATGACAGATACGCAGTATTTT. It codes for CASSFLGTGVDMTDTQYF.

This clone was recorded only once. This chain joins TRBV6-5 and TRBJ1-1; the match to TRBD1 covers 9 bases. In germline, CDR1 is MNHEY, CDR2 SVGAGI. The CDR3 is made up of 14 amino acids. The junction had 6 bases not matched to a gene; V was cut back by 6 bases and J by 4 bases. This CDR3 is CASRNQQGATEAFF. For the CDR3, the DNA is TGTGCCAGCAGAAACCAACAGGGGGCCACTGAAGCTTTCTTT.

The CDR3 nucleotides read TGTGCGGTATTTGTCGGGGGGGGCTACACCTTC. Translation gives CAVFVGGGYTF. The chain is built from TRBV27 and TRBJ1-2; tentative D call: TRBD1 (5 bases). The CDR3 is made up of 11 amino acids. Germline-derived CDR1 and CDR2 are MNHEY and SMNVEV (reference sequence).

This chain links TRBV6-5 with TRBJ1-2; TRBD1 might be the D (6 bases). This CDR3 region has 14 residues. Trimming shortened V by 5 bases and J by 6 bases, and 16 bases separated the two germline ends. Germline V gives CDR1 MNHEY, CDR2 SVGAGI. CDR3 residues: CASSIQGTGHGYTF. In DNA form, the CDR3 reads TGTGCCAGCAGTATACAGGGCACAGGCCATGGCTACACCTTC.

The V call is TRBV18, the J call TRBJ1-3, with D tentatively TRBD1 (6 bases). V lost 3 bases and J lost 3, with 9 bases in between. This CDR3 comprises 14 residues. CDR1 and CDR2 from the germline V gene are KGHSH and LQKENI. CDR3 sequence: CASSPGQNGNTIYF. The DNA of the CDR3 is TGTGCCAGCTCACCCGGACAGAATGGAAACACCATATATTTT.

The chain has TRBV20-1 and TRBJ2-1; 7 nucleotides agree with TRBD2. This CDR3 contains 11 residues. After removal of 5 bases from V and 7 bases from J, the junction contained 2 bases not matched to a gene. CDR1 is DFQATT and CDR2 is SNEGSKA in the germline V gene (reference sequence). CDR3 sequence reads: CSAGRGNEQFF. CDR3 in DNA: TGCAGTGCTGGGCGGGGGAATGAGCAGTTCTTC.

This chain links TRBV4-1 with TRBJ2-1; 10 bases are shared with TRBD2. The V gene end was trimmed by 4 bases and the J gene end by 8 bases; junction bases not matched to a gene: 17. Germline V CDR1 and CDR2: MGHRA, YSYEKL. This CDR3 spans 18 amino acids. CDR3 protein: CASSLIRSGSGGEHEQFF. CDR3 bases: TGCGCCAGCAGCCTTATCCGGTCCGGGAGCGGGGGGGAACATGAGCAGTTCTTC.

The V and J genes are TRBV19 and TRBJ1-2; the match to TRBD1 covers 9 bases. Unmatched junction bases numbered 2, after V lost 5 bases and J lost 7 bases. From germline, CDR1 is LNHDA and CDR2 SQIVND (reference sequence). The CDR3 is made up of 12 amino acids. CDR3 protein: CASSGTGFGYTF. CDR3 nucleotides: TGTGCCAGTAGTGGGACAGGGTTTGGCTACACCTTC.

The V gene is TRBV19, the J gene TRBJ1-1, with D maybe TRBD1 (5 bases). The CDR3 sequence is 16 residues long. Germline V gene data show CDR1 as LNHDA and CDR2 as SQIVND (reference sequence). V shed 3 bases and J shed 0 bases, with 14 bases lying between them. The CDR3 DNA follows: TGTGCCAGTAGTATCCTCCAGGGAGGAATGAACACTGAAGCTTTCTTT. Its protein product is CASSILQGGMNTEAFF.

The J gene is TRBJ2-2, the V gene TRBV29-1; D perhaps matches TRBD1 (5 bases). The CDR3 is made up of 12 amino acids. V lost 4 bases and J 3 bases, leaving 6 bases between the germline ends. Germline V gives CDR1 SQVTM, CDR2 ANQGSEA. In DNA, the CDR3 is TGCAGCGTTGGCAGGGACACCGGGGAGCTGTTTTTT. This codes for CSVGRDTGELFF.

The V call is TRBV18, the J call TRBJ1-5, with TRBD1 as a possible D gene (6 bases). The ends were cut back, 4 bases at V and 0 bases at J, with 10 bases in the middle. The CDR3 is 15 residues long. Germline V gene data show CDR1 as KGHSH and CDR2 as LQKENI. This CDR3 reads CASSQSTGSNQPQHF. In nucleotides, the CDR3 is TGTGCCAGCTCACAATCGACAGGTAGCAATCAGCCCCAGCATTTT.

This chain uses TRBV29-1 with TRBJ2-2; D perhaps matches TRBD1 (6 bases). This CDR3 is built from 14 residues. V was trimmed by 4 bases and J by 0 bases, leaving 9 bases between them. Per the germline V gene, CDR1 is SQVTM and CDR2 is ANQGSEA. The CDR3 protein is CSVGQAPNTGELFF. The CDR3 DNA reads as TGCAGCGTTGGACAGGCCCCGAACACCGGGGAGCTGTTTTTT.

V is TRBV2 and J is TRBJ2-7; the D is unclear. V was pared by 4 bases and J by 2 bases, with 9 bases between. This CDR3 spans 13 amino acids. Germline V lookup: CDR1 SNHLY, CDR2 FYNNEI. CDR3 sequence reads: CASSVSITYEQYF. CDR3 in DNA: TGTGCCAGCAGTGTGTCCATCACCTACGAGCAGTACTTC.

The chain is built from TRBV4-2 and TRBJ2-1, with 12 positions matching TRBD2. The CDR3 runs to 18 residues. Germline CDR1 LGHNA, CDR2 YNFKEQ. After removal of 1 base from V and 6 bases from J, the junction contained 10 bases not matched to a gene. CDR3 amino acids: CASSQVNLAGGTPNEQFF. DNA for the CDR3: TGTGCCAGCAGCCAAGTCAATCTAGCGGGAGGGACCCCCAATGAGCAGTTCTTC.

The rearrangement uses TRBV7-3 and TRBJ2-7, with D possibly matching TRBD2 (6 bases). With 5 bases removed from V and 7 bases from J, the gap between germline ends came to 15 bases. Germline lookup yields CDR1 SGHTA and CDR2 FQGTGA. This CDR3 region has 13 residues. CDR3 region: CASSERQAGEQYF. The CDR3 nucleotides are TGTGCCAGCAGCGAACGCCAGGCGGGAGAGCAGTACTTC. Full variable domain (outside the CDR3, taken from reference TRBV7-3 and TRBJ2-7): GAGVSQTPSNKVTEKGKYVELRCDPISGHTALYWYRQSLGQGPEFLIYFQGTGAADDSGLPNDRFFAVRPEGSVSTLKIQRTERGDSAVYLCASSERQAGEQYFGPGTRLTVT.